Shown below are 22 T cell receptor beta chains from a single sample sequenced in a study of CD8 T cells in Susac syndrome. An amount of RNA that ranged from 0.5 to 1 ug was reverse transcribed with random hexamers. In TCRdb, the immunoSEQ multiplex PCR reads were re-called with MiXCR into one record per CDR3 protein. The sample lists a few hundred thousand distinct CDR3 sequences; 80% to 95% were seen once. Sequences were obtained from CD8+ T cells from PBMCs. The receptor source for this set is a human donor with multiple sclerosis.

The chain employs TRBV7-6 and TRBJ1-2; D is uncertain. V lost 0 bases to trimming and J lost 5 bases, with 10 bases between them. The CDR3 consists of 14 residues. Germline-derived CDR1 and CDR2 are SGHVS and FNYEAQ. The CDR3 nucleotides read TGTGCCAGCAGCTTAGCTCCGCGGGAATATGGCTACACCTTC. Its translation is CASSLAPREYGYTF. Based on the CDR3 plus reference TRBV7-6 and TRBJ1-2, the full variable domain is GAGVSQSPRYKVTKRGQDVALRCDPISGHVSLYWYRQALGQGPEFLTYFNYEAQQDKSGLPNDRFSAERPEGSISTLTIQRTEQRDSAMYRCASSLAPREYGYTFGSGTRLTVV.

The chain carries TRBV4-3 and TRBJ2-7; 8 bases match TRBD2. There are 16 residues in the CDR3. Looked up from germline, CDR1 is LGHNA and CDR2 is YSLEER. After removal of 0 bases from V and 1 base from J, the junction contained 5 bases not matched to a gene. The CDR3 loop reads CASSQDLGGGSYEQYF. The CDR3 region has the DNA TGCGCCAGCAGCCAAGATCTCGGGGGGGGATCCTACGAGCAGTACTTC.

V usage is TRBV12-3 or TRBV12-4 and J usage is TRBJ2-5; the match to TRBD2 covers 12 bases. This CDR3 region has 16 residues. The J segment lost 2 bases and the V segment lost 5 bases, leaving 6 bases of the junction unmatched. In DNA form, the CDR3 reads TGTGCCAGCAGTCCCGGACTAGCGGGACCTCAAGAGACCCAGTACTTC. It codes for CASSPGLAGPQETQYF.

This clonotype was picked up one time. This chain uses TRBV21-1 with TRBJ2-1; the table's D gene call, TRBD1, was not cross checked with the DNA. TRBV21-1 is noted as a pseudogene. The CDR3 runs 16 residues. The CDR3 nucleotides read TGTGCCAGCAGCAAAGCGATCGGGACACCTGACAATGAGCAGTTCTTC. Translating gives CASSKAIGTPDNEQFF.

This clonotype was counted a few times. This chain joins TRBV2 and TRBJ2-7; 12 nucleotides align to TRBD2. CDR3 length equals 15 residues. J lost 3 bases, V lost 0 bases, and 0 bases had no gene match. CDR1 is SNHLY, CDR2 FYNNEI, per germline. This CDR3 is CASSEATSGSYEQYF. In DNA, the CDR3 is TGTGCCAGCAGTGAAGCGACTAGCGGGAGCTACGAGCAGTACTTC.

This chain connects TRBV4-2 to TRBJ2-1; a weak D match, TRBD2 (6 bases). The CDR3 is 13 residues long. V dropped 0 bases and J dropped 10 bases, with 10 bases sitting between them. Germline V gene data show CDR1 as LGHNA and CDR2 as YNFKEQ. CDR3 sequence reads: CASSQDLAGEQFF. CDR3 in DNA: TGTGCCAGCAGCCAAGATTTGGCGGGGGAGCAGTTCTTC.

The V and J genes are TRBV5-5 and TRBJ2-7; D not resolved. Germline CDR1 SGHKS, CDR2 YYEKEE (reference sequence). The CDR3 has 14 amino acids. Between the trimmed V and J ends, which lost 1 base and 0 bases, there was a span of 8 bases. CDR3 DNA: TGTGCCAGCAGCTTGCCGACATACTCCTACGAGCAGTACTTC. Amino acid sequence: CASSLPTYSYEQYF.

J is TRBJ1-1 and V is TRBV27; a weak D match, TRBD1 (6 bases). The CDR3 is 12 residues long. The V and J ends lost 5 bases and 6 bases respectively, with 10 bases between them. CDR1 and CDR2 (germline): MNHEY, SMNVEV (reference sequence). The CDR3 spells CASSTGGSEAFF. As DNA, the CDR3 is TGTGCCAGCAGTACGGGGGGCTCTGAAGCTTTCTTT.

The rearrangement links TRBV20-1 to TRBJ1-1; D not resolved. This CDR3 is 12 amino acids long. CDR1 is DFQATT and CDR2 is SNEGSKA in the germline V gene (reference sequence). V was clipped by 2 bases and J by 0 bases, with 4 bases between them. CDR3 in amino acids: CSARPVNTEAFF. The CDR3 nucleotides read TGCAGTGCTAGACCCGTGAACACTGAAGCTTTCTTT.

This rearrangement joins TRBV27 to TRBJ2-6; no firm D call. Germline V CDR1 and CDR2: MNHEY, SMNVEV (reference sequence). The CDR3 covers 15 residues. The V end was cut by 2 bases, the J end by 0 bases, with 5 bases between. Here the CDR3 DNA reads TGTGCCAGCAGTTTAGGAGTCTCTGGGGCCAACGTCCTGACTTTC. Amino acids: CASSLGVSGANVLTF.

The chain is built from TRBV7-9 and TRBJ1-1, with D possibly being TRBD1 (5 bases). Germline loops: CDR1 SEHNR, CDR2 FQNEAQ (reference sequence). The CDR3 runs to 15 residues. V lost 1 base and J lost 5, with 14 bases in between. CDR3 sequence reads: CASSLVAGRGTEAFF. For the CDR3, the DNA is TGTGCCAGCAGCTTAGTAGCCGGGCGGGGGACTGAAGCTTTCTTT.

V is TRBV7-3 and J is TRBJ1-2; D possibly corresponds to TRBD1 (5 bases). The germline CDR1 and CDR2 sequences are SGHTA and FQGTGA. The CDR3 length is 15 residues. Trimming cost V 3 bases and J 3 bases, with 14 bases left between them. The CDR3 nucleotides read TGTGCCAGCAGCTTGGTGGCAGGGTTCGACTATGGCTACACCTTC. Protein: CASSLVAGFDYGYTF.

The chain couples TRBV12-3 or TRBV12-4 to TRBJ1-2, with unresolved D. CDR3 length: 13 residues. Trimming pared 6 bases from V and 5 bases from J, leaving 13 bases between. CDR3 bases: TGTGCCAGCAGCCCGCCCTACAAGTATGGCTACACCTTC. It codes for CASSPPYKYGYTF.

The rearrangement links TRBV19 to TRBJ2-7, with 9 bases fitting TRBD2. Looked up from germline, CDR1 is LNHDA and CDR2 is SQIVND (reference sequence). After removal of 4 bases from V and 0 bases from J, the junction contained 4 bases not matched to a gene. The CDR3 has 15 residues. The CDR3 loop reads CASSTGLASSYEQYF. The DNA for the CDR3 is TGTGCCAGTAGTACTGGACTAGCGAGCTCCTACGAGCAGTACTTC. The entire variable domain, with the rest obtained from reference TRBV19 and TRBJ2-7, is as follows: DGGITQSPKYLFRKEGQNVTLSCEQNLNHDAMYWYRQDPGQGLRLIYYSQIVNDFQKGDIAEGYSVSREKKESFPLTVTSAQKNPTAFYLCASSTGLASSYEQYFGPGTRLTVT.

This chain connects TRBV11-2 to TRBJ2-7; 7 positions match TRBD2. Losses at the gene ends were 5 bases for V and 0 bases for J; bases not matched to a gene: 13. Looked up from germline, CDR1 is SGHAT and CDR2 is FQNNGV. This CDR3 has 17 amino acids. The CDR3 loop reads CASSGSSGGGTSYEQYF. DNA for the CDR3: TGTGCCAGCAGCGGGTCGTCTGGGGGGGGAACCTCCTACGAGCAGTACTTC.

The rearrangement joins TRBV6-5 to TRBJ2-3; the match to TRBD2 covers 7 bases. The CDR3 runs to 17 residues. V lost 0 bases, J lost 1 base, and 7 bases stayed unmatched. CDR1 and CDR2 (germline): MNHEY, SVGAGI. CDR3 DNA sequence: TGTGCCAGCAGTTACTCCGACTTTGCGGGGGGCACAGATACGCAGTATTTT. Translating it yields CASSYSDFAGGTDTQYF.

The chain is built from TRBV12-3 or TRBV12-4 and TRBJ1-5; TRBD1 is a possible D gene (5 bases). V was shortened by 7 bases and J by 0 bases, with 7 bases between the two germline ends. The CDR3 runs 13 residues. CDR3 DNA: TGTGCCAGCAATACAGGTAGCAATCAGCCCCAGCATTTT. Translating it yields CASNTGSNQPQHF.

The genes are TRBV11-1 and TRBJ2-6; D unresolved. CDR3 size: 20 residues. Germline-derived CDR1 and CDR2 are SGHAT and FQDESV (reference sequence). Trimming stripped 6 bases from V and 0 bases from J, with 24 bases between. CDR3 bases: TGTGCCAGCAGTCCAACGCCCGGAAATTGGTGGGACTCTGGGGCCAACGTCCTGACTTTC. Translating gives CASSPTPGNWWDSGANVLTF.

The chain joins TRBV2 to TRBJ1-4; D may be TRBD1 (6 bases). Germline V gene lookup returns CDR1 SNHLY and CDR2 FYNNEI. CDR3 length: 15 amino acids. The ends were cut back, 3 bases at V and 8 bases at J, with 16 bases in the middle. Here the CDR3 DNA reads TGTGCCAGCAGTGATTACGAAACAGGGCGAGAAAAACTGTTTTTT. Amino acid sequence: CASSDYETGREKLFF.

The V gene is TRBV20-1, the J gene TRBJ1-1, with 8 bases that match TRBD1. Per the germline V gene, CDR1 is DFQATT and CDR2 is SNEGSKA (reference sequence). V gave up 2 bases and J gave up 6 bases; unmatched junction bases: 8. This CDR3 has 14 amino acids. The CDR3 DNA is TGCAGTGCTAGACCTCATGACAGGGGCCCTGAAGCTTTCTTT. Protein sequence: CSARPHDRGPEAFF.

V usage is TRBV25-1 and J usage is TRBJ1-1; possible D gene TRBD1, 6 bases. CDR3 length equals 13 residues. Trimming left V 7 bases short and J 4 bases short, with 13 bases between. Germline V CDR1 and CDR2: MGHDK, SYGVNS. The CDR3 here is CASNLGGATEAFF. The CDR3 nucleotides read TGTGCCAGCAACCTCGGGGGGGCCACTGAAGCTTTCTTT.

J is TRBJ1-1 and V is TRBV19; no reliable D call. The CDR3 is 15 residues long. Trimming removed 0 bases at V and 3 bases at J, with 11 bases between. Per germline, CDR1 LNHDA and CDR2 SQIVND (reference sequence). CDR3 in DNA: TGTGCCAGTAGTATAGACCCGGGTAAATACACTGAAGCTTTCTTT. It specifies CASSIDPGKYTEAFF.